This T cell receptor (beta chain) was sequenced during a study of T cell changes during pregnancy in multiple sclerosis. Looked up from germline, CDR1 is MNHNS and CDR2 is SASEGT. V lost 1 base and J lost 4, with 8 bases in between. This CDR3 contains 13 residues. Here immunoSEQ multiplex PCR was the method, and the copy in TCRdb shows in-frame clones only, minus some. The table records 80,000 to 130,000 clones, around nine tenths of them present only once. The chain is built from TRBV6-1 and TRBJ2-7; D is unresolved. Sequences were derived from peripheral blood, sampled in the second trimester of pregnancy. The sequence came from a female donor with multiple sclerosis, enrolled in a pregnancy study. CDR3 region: CASSEVASYEQYF. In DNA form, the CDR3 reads TGTGCCAGCAGTGAAGTGGCTTCATACGAGCAGTACTTC.